The 15 T cell receptor beta chains below come from one sample, sequenced in a study of HIV-infected patients and healthy controls. No cell fractionation was done, so the repertoire covers all unsorted peripheral blood T cells. Approximately 510 ng RNA was reverse transcribed with alpha and beta constant-region primers. Using multiplexing indices, alpha and beta chain libraries were generated apart by chain-specific third strand synthesis. TCRdb reprocessed the 5' RACE reads with MiXCR, giving one entry per CDR3 protein. The data show approximately 17,000 distinct CDR3 sequences, with under 10% seen just once and roughly 5.3% held by the top ten. Input material: blood. The receptors originated from an adult in good health.

This clonotype was detected ten times or more. The chain couples TRBV29-1 to TRBJ1-1; perhaps TRBD1 as D (5 bases). The germline V and J ends were trimmed by 7 bases and 0 bases, with 15 bases remaining between them. The CDR3 sequence is 14 residues long. The germline V gene has CDR1 SQVTM and CDR2 ANQGSEA. The CDR3 region is CSAQTGVVNTEAFF. The CDR3 DNA reads TGCAGCGCCCAAACGGGGGTCGTGAACACTGAAGCTTTCTTT.

This clonotype was seen at least ten times. The chain carries TRBV29-1 and TRBJ1-5; 8 bases are shared with TRBD1. The ends lost 5 bases at V and 1 base at J; junction bases unmatched: 7. Germline lookup yields CDR1 SQVTM and CDR2 ANQGSEA. The CDR3 is 15 amino acids. CDR3 sequence reads: CSVSAGGSSNQPQHF. The CDR3 DNA sequence: TGCAGCGTTTCGGCAGGGGGCTCGAGCAATCAGCCCCAGCATTTT.

This clonotype has ten or more counts. V usage is TRBV4-1 and J usage is TRBJ1-2; possible D gene TRBD1, 6 bases. CDR1 and CDR2 from the germline V gene are MGHRA and YSYEKL. V lost 1 base to trimming and J lost 4 bases, with 22 bases between them. CDR3 length equals 18 residues. CDR3 sequence: CASSQVPGALRLPYGYTF. For the CDR3, the DNA is TGCGCCAGCAGCCAAGTCCCGGGGGCTTTGCGTCTGCCCTATGGCTACACCTTC.

This clonotype was seen ten or more times. The chain is built from TRBV5-1 and TRBJ2-3, with TRBD1 matching over 7 bases. Germline V lookup: CDR1 SGHRS, CDR2 YFSETQ. Germline trimming cut 0 bases from V and 3 bases from J; bases unmatched to any gene: 7. The CDR3 is 16 amino acids. CDR3 loop: CASSLAGTAQTDTQYF. CDR3 coding DNA: TGCGCCAGCAGCTTGGCCGGGACAGCCCAGACAGATACGCAGTATTTT.

The V and J genes are TRBV4-1 and TRBJ1-4, with no clear D. Trimming cost V 5 bases and J 8 bases, with 15 bases left between them. Germline values: CDR1 MGHRA, CDR2 YSYEKL. This CDR3 has 14 residues. This chain's CDR3 is CASSYKTLPEKLFF. The DNA for the CDR3 is TGCGCCAGCAGCTACAAAACCCTACCGGAAAAACTGTTTTTT.

This clonotype was counted ten times or more. This chain joins TRBV7-2 and TRBJ2-7; 14 bases fit TRBD2. Germline lookup yields CDR1 SGHTA and CDR2 FQGNSA. The CDR3 is 15 residues long. Trimming cost V 5 bases and J 4 bases; bases outside gene matches: 4. The CDR3 DNA reads as TGTGCCAGCAGCCCTGGACTAGCGGGAGGATACGAGCAGTACGTC. It yields the protein CASSPGLAGGYEQYV.

The V gene is TRBV2, the J gene TRBJ1-2, with D possibly TRBD1 on 5 matching bases. Trimming removed 6 bases at V and 4 bases at J, with 12 bases between. The CDR3 runs to 13 residues. The V gene's germline CDR1 is SNHLY and CDR2 FYNNEI. CDR3 sequence: CASSPGHGYGYTF. In DNA, the CDR3 is TGTGCCAGCAGCCCAGGACACGGCTATGGCTACACCTTC. Using reference TRBV2 and TRBJ1-2 for the parts outside the CDR3, the full variable domain is EPEVTQTPSHQVTQMGQEVILRCVPISNHLYFYWYRQILGQKVEFLVSFYNNEISEKSEIFDDQFSVERPDGSNFTLKIRSTKLEDSAMYFCASSPGHGYGYTFGSGTRLTVV.

There are many counts of this clonotype. The chain employs TRBV6-1 and TRBJ1-6; 8 bases align to TRBD1. CDR1 is MNHNS, CDR2 SASEGT, per germline. CDR3 size: 18 residues. V shed 6 bases, J shed 0 bases, and the junction held 10 bases outside the gene matches. The CDR3 loop is CASSDKPRGLSYNSPLHF. In DNA form, the CDR3 reads TGTGCCAGCAGCGACAAGCCCAGGGGGCTCTCCTATAATTCACCCCTCCACTTT.

This clonotype was detected ten times or more. The chain employs TRBV30 and TRBJ2-7; 7 bases map to TRBD1. CDR1 and CDR2 (germline): GTSNPN, SVGIG (reference sequence). The CDR3 is 12 residues long. The V and J ends lost 5 bases and 2 bases, in that order; junction bases with no gene match: 3. The CDR3 sequence is CAWGTDTYEQYV. The DNA for the CDR3 is TGTGCCTGGGGGACAGACACCTACGAGCAGTACGTC.

This clonotype appeared a few times. The CDR3 DNA follows: TGTGCCAGCAGAGGGGTGAACACTGAAGCTTTCTTT. It codes for CASRGVNTEAFF. V is TRBV25-1 and J is TRBJ1-1; possibly TRBD1 for D (5 bases). The CDR3 runs 12 residues. In germline, CDR1 is MGHDK, CDR2 SYGVNS. Trimming pared 6 bases from V and 0 bases from J, leaving 5 bases between.

This clonotype was observed many times. CDR3 residues: CASSVVDSSYEQYF. Written as DNA, the CDR3 is TGTGCCAGCAGCGTAGTCGACAGCTCCTACGAGCAGTACTTC. The V gene is TRBV9, the J gene TRBJ2-7; D is possibly TRBD1 (5 bases). Germline V lookup: CDR1 SGDLS, CDR2 YYNGEE. The CDR3 contains 14 residues. V shed 0 bases and J shed 0 bases, with 7 bases lying between them.

The rearrangement uses TRBV20-1 and TRBJ2-3, with 8 bases aligning to TRBD2. V was clipped by 5 bases and J by 3 bases; unmatched bases: 1. The CDR3 spans 12 residues. The V gene's germline CDR1 is DFQATT and CDR2 SNEGSKA (reference sequence). The CDR3 bases are TGCAGTGCTCGACTAGCGACAGATACGCAGTATTTT. Translating it yields CSARLATDTQYF.

This clonotype has a count of ten or more. J is TRBJ2-3 and V is TRBV6-5, with TRBD2 identical over 14 bases. Trimming at V came to 6 bases and at J to 1 base, leaving 3 bases not matched to a gene. Germline V gives CDR1 MNHEY, CDR2 SVGAGI. This CDR3 contains 16 residues. The CDR3 is CASRGLAGVGTDTQYF. Written as DNA, the CDR3 is TGTGCCAGCAGGGGACTAGCGGGAGTTGGCACAGATACGCAGTATTTT.

Many counts were recorded for this clonotype. The CDR3 sequence: CASSLQGETQYF. For the CDR3, the DNA is TGTGCCAGCAGCTTACAGGGAGAGACCCAGTACTTC. The chain is built from TRBV7-3 and TRBJ2-5; a weak D match, TRBD1 (5 bases). Germline V lookup: CDR1 SGHTA, CDR2 FQGTGA. The CDR3 runs 12 residues. With 2 bases removed from V and 4 bases from J, the gap between germline ends came to 5 bases.

This clonotype appeared a few times. The rearrangement joins TRBV10-3 to TRBJ1-4; TRBD1 agrees at 7 bases. Germline CDR1 ENHRY, CDR2 SYGVKD. The CDR3 is 15 amino acids. Trimming took 0 bases from V and 5 from J; bases not matched to a gene: 3. This CDR3 reads CAISESRTGNEKLFF. CDR3 coding DNA: TGTGCCATCAGTGAGTCAAGGACAGGAAATGAAAAACTGTTTTTT.